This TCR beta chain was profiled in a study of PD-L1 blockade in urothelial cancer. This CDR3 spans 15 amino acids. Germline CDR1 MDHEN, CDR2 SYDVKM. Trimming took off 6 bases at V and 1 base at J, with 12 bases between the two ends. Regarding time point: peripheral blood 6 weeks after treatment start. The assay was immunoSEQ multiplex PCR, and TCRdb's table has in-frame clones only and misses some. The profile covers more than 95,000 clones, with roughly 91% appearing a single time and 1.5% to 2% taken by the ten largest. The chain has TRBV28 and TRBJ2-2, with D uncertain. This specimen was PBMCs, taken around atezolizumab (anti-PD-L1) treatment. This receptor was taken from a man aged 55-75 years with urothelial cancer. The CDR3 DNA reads TGTGCCAGCAGATGGGCATTCTTGAACACCGGGGAGCTGTTTTTT. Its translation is CASRWAFLNTGELFF.